These 25 T cell receptor beta chains share one sample of origin, sequenced in a study of blood T cell repertoires in COVID-19. Produced via immunoSEQ multiplex PCR; TCRdb's table is partial and in-frame only. This sample has 100,000 to 150,000 clones, with 85% found just once. Sequencing input: peripheral blood. The receptors here all came from an older man with active or convalescent COVID-19.

This clone appeared a single time. V usage is TRBV29-1 and J usage is TRBJ1-1, with 7 bases matching TRBD1. The CDR3 is 13 residues long. The germline CDR1 and CDR2 sequences are SQVTM and ANQGSEA. Unmatched junction bases numbered 2, after V lost 0 bases and J lost 4 bases. The CDR3 nucleotides read TGCAGCGTTGAAGATTCAGGGGGCACTGAAGCTTTCTTT. This sequence encodes CSVEDSGGTEAFF.

V and J are TRBV7-2 and TRBJ2-2; the D gene is possibly TRBD2 (5 bases). This CDR3 region has 14 residues. Germline assignment: CDR1 SGHTA and CDR2 FQGNSA. Trimming cost V 5 bases and J 2 bases, with 9 bases left between them. DNA for the CDR3: TGTGCCAGCAGCCCCGGGGTCAACACCGGGGAGCTGTTTTTT. Protein: CASSPGVNTGELFF.

In this sample, this clone turned up a few times. The V gene is TRBV7-2, the J gene TRBJ1-2; no firm D call. V was shortened by 2 bases and J by 4 bases, with 14 bases between the two germline ends. The CDR3 is 15 residues long. Germline values: CDR1 SGHTA, CDR2 FQGNSA. The CDR3 protein is CASSLRVRGGYGYTF. Written as DNA, the CDR3 is TGTGCCAGCAGCTTAAGAGTCCGCGGCGGCTATGGCTACACCTTC.

J is TRBJ2-3 and V is TRBV19; 7 nucleotides line up with TRBD2. From germline, CDR1 is LNHDA and CDR2 SQIVND (reference sequence). The J segment lost 5 bases and the V segment lost 5 bases, leaving 16 bases of the junction unmatched. The CDR3 sequence is 17 residues long. The DNA for the CDR3 is TGTGCCAGTAGTCCTGGTGTGGCGGGAGACGGATTAGATACGCAGTATTTT. It codes for CASSPGVAGDGLDTQYF.

The rearrangement links TRBV7-3 to TRBJ1-2; 7 nucleotides agree with TRBD1. The CDR3 loop spans 13 amino acids. Germline CDR1 and CDR2: SGHTA and FQGTGA. The V gene end was trimmed by 1 base and the J gene end by 6 bases; junction bases not matched to a gene: 2. CDR3 coding DNA: TGTGCCAGCAGCTTAAACAGGGGCGATGGCTACACCTTC. This codes for CASSLNRGDGYTF.

The J gene is TRBJ2-3, the V gene TRBV6-2 or TRBV6-3; D is uncertain. Germline V gives CDR1 MNHEY, CDR2 SVGEGT. Trimming took 6 bases from V and 4 from J, leaving 14 bases between them. The CDR3 extends over 14 amino acids. CDR3 DNA sequence: TGTGCCAGCAGCCCCAGTAGCCGGGCAGATACGCAGTATTTT. Translating it yields CASSPSSRADTQYF.

This chain joins TRBV3-1 (or the pseudogene TRBV3-2) and TRBJ1-2; D is unclear. V lost 0 bases, J lost 3 bases, and 8 bases lay in between. CDR3 length: 14 residues. Germline V lookup: CDR1 LGHDT, CDR2 YNNKEL (reference sequence). In nucleotides, the CDR3 is TGTGCCAGCAGCCAAGACTTGTCGGACTATGGCTACACCTTC. The encoded protein is CASSQDLSDYGYTF.

The chain employs TRBV20-1 and TRBJ1-1, with D uncertain. Trimming removed 5 bases from V and 7 bases from J, with 11 bases in between. CDR1 DFQATT and CDR2 SNEGSKA come from the germline V gene (reference sequence). This CDR3 comprises 11 residues. In DNA, the CDR3 is TGCAGTGCTTCTCCCGGAGGTGAAGCTTTCTTT. The encoded protein is CSASPGGEAFF.

This CDR3 is CASSQLPGSYNEQFF. As DNA, the CDR3 is TGCGCCAGCAGCCAACTCCCAGGGTCCTACAATGAGCAGTTCTTC. The chain combines TRBV4-1 with TRBJ2-1, with a tentative D call TRBD1 (5 bases). Germline V gives CDR1 MGHRA, CDR2 YSYEKL. This CDR3 is built from 15 residues. The V end lost 2 bases, the J end lost 1 base, and 9 bases lay between the germline ends.

The chain employs TRBV5-1 and TRBJ2-2, with D possibly matching TRBD2 (5 bases). The CDR3 is 16 residues long. CDR1 and CDR2 (germline): SGHRS, YFSETQ. Trimming pared 5 bases from V and 6 bases from J, leaving 20 bases between. This CDR3 is CASRAGNVRQAGELFF. The CDR3 DNA sequence: TGCGCCAGCAGGGCCGGGAACGTACGGCAGGCCGGGGAGCTGTTTTTT.

The gene calls are TRBV10-3 and TRBJ2-3; 9 bases align to TRBD2. The CDR3 has 14 amino acids. The J segment lost 3 bases and the V segment lost 7 bases, leaving 5 bases of the junction unmatched. Germline V gene data show CDR1 as ENHRY and CDR2 as SYGVKD. The CDR3 loop is CAIKIAGETDTQYF. Written as DNA, the CDR3 is TGTGCCATCAAAATAGCGGGAGAAACAGATACGCAGTATTTT.

The chain is built from TRBV27 and TRBJ1-2, with D maybe TRBD1 (6 bases). V gave up 0 bases and J gave up 6 bases, with 11 bases separating them. This CDR3 region has 14 residues. The germline gives CDR1 MNHEY, CDR2 SMNVEV (reference sequence). CDR3: CASSLSGGADGYTF. The CDR3 nucleotides read TGTGCCAGCAGTTTATCTGGGGGGGCAGATGGCTACACCTTC.

This chain joins TRBV19 and TRBJ2-2, with TRBD1 as a possible D gene (6 bases). The V end lost 6 bases, the J end lost 6 bases, and 11 bases lay between the germline ends. Per the germline V gene, CDR1 is LNHDA and CDR2 is SQIVND (reference sequence). This CDR3 contains 13 residues. The CDR3 is CASRYRAPGELFF. In DNA, the CDR3 is TGTGCCAGTAGGTACAGGGCCCCCGGGGAGCTGTTTTTT.

V and J are TRBV29-1 and TRBJ1-2, with 10 nucleotides matching TRBD1. Germline CDR1 SQVTM, CDR2 ANQGSEA. With 6 bases clipped from V and 6 bases from J, the junction kept 7 bases outside the gene matches. The CDR3 has 13 residues. DNA for the CDR3: TGCAGCGTCTCGACAGGGGGCGACCATGGCTACACCTTC. The encoded protein is CSVSTGGDHGYTF.

The rearrangement uses TRBV24-1 and TRBJ2-1; D may be TRBD1 (5 bases). The germline V gene encodes CDR1 KGHDR and CDR2 SFDVKD. The V end was cut by 0 bases, the J end by 8 bases, with 10 bases between. The CDR3 extends over 14 amino acids. The DNA of the CDR3 is TGTGCCACCAGTGATTTGATTAGGGGCCATGAGCAGTTCTTC. This gives the protein CATSDLIRGHEQFF.

The chain uses TRBV9 and TRBJ2-1; tentatively, D is TRBD1 (6 bases). V dropped 3 bases and J dropped 2 bases, with 6 bases sitting between them. Germline V lookup: CDR1 SGDLS, CDR2 YYNGEE. CDR3 length: 13 residues. The CDR3 loop reads CASSGDTYNEQFF. The CDR3 DNA reads as TGTGCCAGCAGCGGGGACACCTACAATGAGCAGTTCTTC. The full variable domain, completed using reference TRBV9 and TRBJ2-1, is DSGVTQTPKHLITATGQRVTLRCSPRSGDLSVYWYQQSLDQGLQFLIQYYNGEERAKGNILERFSAQQFPDLHSELNLSSLELGDSALYFCASSGDTYNEQFFGPGTRLTVL.

The genes are TRBV6-1 and TRBJ1-5; maybe TRBD1 (5 bases). The CDR3 is 15 residues long. Germline V gives CDR1 MNHNS, CDR2 SASEGT. The ends were cut back, 2 bases at V and 3 bases at J, with 11 bases in the middle. The CDR3 coding sequence is TGTGCCAGCAGTGAATTAACAGGAAACAATCAGCCCCAGCATTTT. Its translation is CASSELTGNNQPQHF.

CDR3 sequence: CASRPDRENTGELFF. CDR3 nucleotide sequence: TGTGCCAGCAGACCGGACAGGGAGAACACCGGGGAGCTGTTTTTT. The J gene is TRBJ2-2, the V gene TRBV6-5; 8 positions match TRBD1. The length of the CDR3 is 15 residues. V lost 6 bases to trimming and J lost 1 base; unmatched junction nucleotides: 4. Germline V CDR1 and CDR2: MNHEY, SVGAGI.

The V call is TRBV15, the J call TRBJ2-6; D uncertain. Germline assignment: CDR1 LNHNV and CDR2 YYDKDF (reference sequence). The CDR3 loop spans 17 amino acids. The V end lost 0 bases, the J end lost 0 bases, and 9 bases lay between the germline ends. CDR3 region: CATSRDLSDSGANVLTF. The CDR3, as DNA: TGTGCCACCAGCAGAGATTTATCAGACTCTGGGGCCAACGTCCTGACTTTC.

The gene calls are TRBV9 and TRBJ2-1, with D possibly being TRBD1 (6 bases). This CDR3 is 18 amino acids long. Between the trimmed V and J ends, which lost 4 bases and 6 bases, there was a span of 26 bases. Looked up from germline, CDR1 is SGDLS and CDR2 is YYNGEE. CDR3: CASSSWDTGTGLPNEQFF. In DNA form, the CDR3 reads TGTGCCAGCAGCTCCTGGGACACGGGAACAGGCCTCCCCAATGAGCAGTTCTTC.

This clone was detected once. J is TRBJ2-1 and V is TRBV5-1, with 8 nucleotides matching TRBD2. CDR3 length equals 14 residues. Germline CDR1 reads SGHRS; CDR2 reads YFSETQ. With 3 bases clipped from V and 8 bases from J, the junction kept 7 bases outside the gene matches. The CDR3 here is CASSSSTGGYEQFF. Here the CDR3 DNA reads TGCGCCAGCAGCTCTTCAACGGGAGGGTATGAGCAGTTCTTC.

This sequence joins TRBV5-4 and TRBJ2-7, with TRBD2 identical over 7 bases. This CDR3 has 14 amino acids. The V segment lost 4 bases and the J segment 4 bases; nucleotides outside the gene matches: 8. Germline CDR1 and CDR2: SGHNT and YYREEE (reference sequence). The CDR3 DNA is TGTGCCAGCAGCCTGAGCGGGACCGTTTACGAGCAGTACTTC. Amino acids: CASSLSGTVYEQYF.

This clone has at least ten counts. The J gene is TRBJ2-3, the V gene TRBV7-6, with D unresolved. Germline assignment: CDR1 SGHVS and CDR2 FNYEAQ. Trimming shortened V by 1 base and J by 1 base, and 6 bases separated the two germline ends. This CDR3 is 14 amino acids long. The CDR3 region is CASSLVLGTDTQYF. The CDR3 nucleotides are TGTGCCAGCAGCTTAGTTCTTGGCACAGATACGCAGTATTTT.

The chain combines TRBV7-8 with TRBJ1-5; D possibly corresponds to TRBD1 (5 bases). In germline, CDR1 is SGHVS, CDR2 FQNEAQ. V dropped 5 bases and J dropped 0 bases, with 11 bases sitting between them. CDR3 length: 15 amino acids. The CDR3 spells CASSPVRVSNQPQHF. The CDR3 DNA is TGTGCCAGCAGCCCTGTCAGGGTTAGCAATCAGCCCCAGCATTTT. Complete variable domain (other parts from reference TRBV7-8 and TRBJ1-5): GAGVSQSPRYKVAKRGQDVALRCDPISGHVSLFWYQQALGQGPEFLTYFQNEAQLDKSGLPSDRFFAERPEGSVSTLKIQRTQQEDSAVYLCASSPVRVSNQPQHFGDGTRLSIL.

The genes are TRBV5-1 and TRBJ2-1; a possible D gene is TRBD2 (6 bases). Per germline, CDR1 SGHRS and CDR2 YFSETQ. Trimming pared 1 base from V and 0 bases from J, leaving 14 bases between. CDR3 length equals 17 residues. Here the CDR3 reads CASSLWLASDSYNEQFF. For the CDR3, the DNA is TGCGCCAGCAGCTTGTGGCTAGCTAGCGACTCCTACAATGAGCAGTTCTTC.